This T cell receptor (beta chain) was sequenced for a study of metastatic and nonmetastatic thyroid tumors. Looking at the study overall: Malignant thyroid and benign thyroid patients provided blood and tumor or nodule tissue whose repertoires were compared.

TCRdb re-called clones from the PCR reads using MiXCR. The data show approximately 44,000 clones, approximately 24% seen once. Study findings and constraints: Within blood and tumor, benign nodules reportedly had significantly lower TCR beta diversity than malignant thyroid tumors did.

Germline CDR1 reads MDHEN; CDR2 reads SYDVKM. CDR3 size: 13 residues. Trimming left V 7 bases short and J 3 bases short, with 12 bases between. On this clone: Its antigen is currently unknown.

Prior to thyroid surgery, none of the patients had received any treatment. The sample taken for sequencing was tumor tissue. The sequence was collected from a female donor with papillary thyroid cancer or a benign thyroid nodule (not recorded which). Some clones in this sample may be carry-over from other donors' samples. V is TRBV28 and J is TRBJ1-2, with D perhaps TRBD1 (6 bases). The CDR3 is CASNIQGYYGYTF. The CDR3 bases are TGTGCCAGCAACATACAGGGTTACTATGGCTACACCTTC.